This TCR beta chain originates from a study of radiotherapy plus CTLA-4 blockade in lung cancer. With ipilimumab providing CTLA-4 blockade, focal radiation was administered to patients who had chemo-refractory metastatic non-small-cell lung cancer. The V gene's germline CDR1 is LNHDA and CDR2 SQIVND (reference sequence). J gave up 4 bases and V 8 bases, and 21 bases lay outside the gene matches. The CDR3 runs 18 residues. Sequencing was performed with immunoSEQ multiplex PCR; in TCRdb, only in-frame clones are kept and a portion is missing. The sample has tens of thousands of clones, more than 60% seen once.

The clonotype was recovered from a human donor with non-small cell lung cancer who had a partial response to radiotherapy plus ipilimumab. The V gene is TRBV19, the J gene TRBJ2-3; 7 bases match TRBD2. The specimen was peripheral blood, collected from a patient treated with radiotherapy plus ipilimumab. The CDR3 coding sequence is TGTGCCAGTGGTGGGGAGGGACTGGCCTGGGGGAGCCCAGATACGCAGTATTTT. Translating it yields CASGGEGLAWGSPDTQYF.